The 25 T cell receptor beta chains below all came from one sample that was sequenced in a study of graft-versus-host responses after intestinal transplantation. The table came from immunoSEQ multiplex PCR; TCRdb's copy has only in-frame clones and leaves some out. The sample holds over 65,000 clones, around 90% seen once. These receptors are not linked to any known antigen. Material: unstimulated CD8+ T cells sorted from spleen or lymph node cells, obtained before transplant. The receptors here all came from a human donor who was the organ donor for an intestinal transplant.

The J gene is TRBJ1-1, the V gene TRBV2; D uncertain. The germline V and J ends were trimmed by 4 bases and 7 bases, with 22 bases remaining between them. The germline V gene encodes CDR1 SNHLY and CDR2 FYNNEI. The CDR3 totals 16 residues. CDR3 in DNA: TGTGCCAGCAGTGCGGCGGTTTTTGTTACCACCCTTGAAGCTTTCTTT. This codes for CASSAAVFVTTLEAFF.

This rearrangement joins TRBV4-1 to TRBJ2-2, with 9 positions matching TRBD1. This CDR3 has 16 residues. Germline V gene sequence: CDR1 MGHRA, CDR2 YSYEKL. V lost 0 bases, J lost 3 bases, and 2 bases stayed unmatched. In DNA, the CDR3 is TGCGCCAGCAGCCAAGATGGGACAGGGTACACCGGGGAGCTGTTTTTT. This translates into CASSQDGTGYTGELFF.

Only a few counts were recorded for this clone. CDR3 loop: CASSENVYSNQPQHF. The CDR3 bases are TGTGCCAGCAGTGAAAACGTGTACAGCAATCAGCCCCAGCATTTT. The chain is built from TRBV6-1 and TRBJ1-5; D remains ambiguous. This CDR3 contains 15 residues. The V gene's germline CDR1 is MNHNS and CDR2 SASEGT. The V end was cut by 2 bases, the J end by 1 base, with 9 bases between.

This clone was found once. The chain combines TRBV5-1 with TRBJ2-5; 10 bases align to TRBD1. Germline V CDR1 and CDR2: SGHRS, YFSETQ. The CDR3 length is 14 residues. Trimming took 5 bases from V and 5 from J; bases not matched to a gene: 6. Here the CDR3 DNA reads TGCGCCAGCAGACAACCGGGACAGGGGGAGACCCAGTACTTC. It encodes CASRQPGQGETQYF.

V usage is TRBV19 and J usage is TRBJ1-5, with 11 bases matching TRBD1. This CDR3 contains 13 residues. Losses at the gene ends were 8 bases for V and 7 bases for J; bases not matched to a gene: 4. From germline, CDR1 is LNHDA and CDR2 SQIVND (reference sequence). In DNA, the CDR3 is TGTGCCAGTTGGACAGGGGGCGACCAGCCCCAGCATTTT. Translating it yields CASWTGGDQPQHF. Full variable domain (missing parts from reference TRBV19 and TRBJ1-5): DGGITQSPKYLFRKEGQNVTLSCEQNLNHDAMYWYRQDPGQGLRLIYYSQIVNDFQKGDIAEGYSVSREKKESFPLTVTSAQKNPTAFYLCASWTGGDQPQHFGDGTRLSIL.

The gene calls are TRBV5-1 and TRBJ2-1, with 9 bases matching TRBD1. The V gene's germline CDR1 is SGHRS and CDR2 YFSETQ. V lost 4 bases and J lost 7; bases outside the gene matches: 15. This CDR3 contains 17 residues. The CDR3 DNA is TGCGCCAGCAGCACAGGGGTAATGGGACAGGGCATAAATGAGCAGTTCTTC. This codes for CASSTGVMGQGINEQFF.

This clone has only one observation. This sequence joins TRBV11-2 and TRBJ1-2; D might be TRBD1 (5 bases). CDR1 and CDR2 from the germline V gene are SGHAT and FQNNGV. The CDR3 has 14 residues. Trimming left V 5 bases short and J 4 bases short, with 14 bases between. The CDR3 DNA sequence: TGTGCCAGCAGCCAAGACAGCTCCCTCTATGGCTACACCTTC. It yields the protein CASSQDSSLYGYTF.

This clone was observed a few times. The chain combines TRBV7-9 with TRBJ2-4, with TRBD2 matching over 12 bases. Germline assignment: CDR1 SEHNR and CDR2 FQNEAQ (reference sequence). The ends lost 0 bases at V and 9 bases at J; junction bases unmatched: 6. CDR3 size: 16 residues. The CDR3 nucleotides are TGTGCCAGCAGCTTAGCCGCTAGCGGGGGGGCCAGCATTCAGTACTTC. Amino acids: CASSLAASGGASIQYF.

The CDR3 here is CAISATGTGATTGELFF. The CDR3 DNA reads as TGTGCCATCAGTGCTACCGGGACAGGGGCAACCACCGGGGAGCTGTTTTTT. The rearrangement uses TRBV10-3 and TRBJ2-2, with 10 bases fitting TRBD1. The V gene end was trimmed by 4 bases and the J gene end by 4 bases; junction bases not matched to a gene: 9. Germline assignment: CDR1 ENHRY and CDR2 SYGVKD. This CDR3 comprises 17 residues.

This chain joins TRBV4-1 and TRBJ1-1, with unresolved D. Germline CDR1 is MGHRA and CDR2 is YSYEKL. Trimming cost V 3 bases and J 5 bases, with 13 bases left between them. The CDR3 runs to 14 residues. The CDR3 coding sequence is TGCGCCAGCAGCCAGATCGGTGGAGGTACTGAAGCTTTCTTT. Protein: CASSQIGGGTEAFF.

The rearrangement links TRBV7-2 to TRBJ2-1; 11 bases align to TRBD2. This CDR3 has 18 amino acids. Germline loops: CDR1 SGHTA, CDR2 FQGNSA. Trimming removed 4 bases from V and 2 bases from J; junction bases left unmatched: 10. The CDR3 coding sequence is TGTGCCAGCAGCTCGCCCGATAAGACTAGCGGGGCCTACAATGAGCAGTTCTTC. Its protein product is CASSSPDKTSGAYNEQFF. Supplemented by reference TRBV7-2 and TRBJ2-1, the full variable domain reads GAGVSQSPSNKVTEKGKDVELRCDPISGHTALYWYRQSLGQGLEFLIYFQGNSAPDKSGLPSDRFSAERTGGSVSTLTIQRTQQEDSAVYLCASSSPDKTSGAYNEQFFGPGTRLTVL.

This chain connects TRBV27 to TRBJ1-2, with 12 bases fitting TRBD1. The CDR3 runs 15 residues. The germline gives CDR1 MNHEY, CDR2 SMNVEV (reference sequence). V trimming: 2 bases; J trimming: 2 bases; junction bases outside the gene matches: 0. As DNA, the CDR3 is TGTGCCAGCAGTTTAGGGACAGGGGGCAACTATGGCTACACCTTC. Protein: CASSLGTGGNYGYTF.

On this clone: One junction end does not reproduce the germline sequence, and a read error may be involved. V and J are TRBV28 and TRBJ1-1, with 8 bases matching TRBD1. CDR3 size: 14 residues. Germline V gene sequence: CDR1 MDHEN, CDR2 SYDVKM. This CDR3 reads CASSIWTGMIEAFF. CDR3 DNA: TGTGCCAGCAGTATATGGACAGGGATGATTGAAGCTTTCTTT.

The V gene is TRBV19, the J gene TRBJ1-1; D unclear. V dropped 3 bases and J dropped 2 bases, with 7 bases sitting between them. Germline V lookup: CDR1 LNHDA, CDR2 SQIVND (reference sequence). The CDR3 runs 13 residues. The DNA for the CDR3 is TGTGCCAGTAGTATTGGGTTCAACACTGAAGCTTTCTTT. Its protein is CASSIGFNTEAFF.

V is TRBV6-4 and J is TRBJ2-1; TRBD2 agrees at 9 bases. Germline loops: CDR1 MRHNA, CDR2 SNTAGT. The CDR3 is 15 amino acids. V was clipped by 1 base and J by 7 bases; unmatched bases: 5. CDR3 sequence: CASSDFSSGGNEQFF. In nucleotides, the CDR3 is TGTGCCAGCAGTGACTTTAGTAGCGGGGGTAATGAGCAGTTCTTC.

In this sample, this clone turned up once. This chain uses TRBV5-6 with TRBJ1-2, with D tentatively TRBD1 (5 bases). The CDR3 is made up of 13 amino acids. CDR1 is SGHDT, CDR2 YYEEEE, per germline. The ends were cut back, 3 bases at V and 3 bases at J, with 9 bases in the middle. The DNA of the CDR3 is TGTGCCAGCAGCTCCCAGGGACACTATGGCTACACCTTC. It yields the protein CASSSQGHYGYTF.

V is TRBV11-2 and J is TRBJ2-1; D is uncertain. The CDR3 is 15 amino acids. V lost 5 bases, J lost 0 bases, and 11 bases lay in between. The germline V gene has CDR1 SGHAT and CDR2 FQNNGV. The DNA for the CDR3 is TGTGCCAGCAGCACCGCTGGTGACTCCTACAATGAGCAGTTCTTC. Protein product: CASSTAGDSYNEQFF.

V is TRBV10-2 and J is TRBJ1-2; perhaps TRBD1 as D (5 bases). Germline values: CDR1 WSHSY, CDR2 SAAADI. There are 16 residues in the CDR3. V gave up 4 bases and J gave up 4 bases, with 19 bases separating them. CDR3 loop: CASSGFLRAALYGYTF. The CDR3 coding sequence is TGCGCCAGCAGTGGGTTTCTCAGGGCCGCCCTCTATGGCTACACCTTC.

The V gene is TRBV5-6, the J gene TRBJ1-1, with D possibly TRBD1 on 6 matching bases. The V and J ends lost 4 bases and 7 bases respectively, with 17 bases between them. In germline, CDR1 is SGHDT, CDR2 YYEEEE. This CDR3 comprises 14 residues. The CDR3 DNA reads TGTGCCAGCAGCCTGTCGACAGGTTTCTTTGAAGCTTTCTTT. Translation gives CASSLSTGFFEAFF.

This chain connects TRBV4-1 to TRBJ2-7; a weak D match, TRBD1 (6 bases). The CDR3 covers 12 residues. V was clipped by 3 bases and J by 6 bases, with 9 bases between them. Germline V gene lookup returns CDR1 MGHRA and CDR2 YSYEKL. The CDR3, as DNA: TGCGCCAGCAGCCATATGACAGGCGAGCAGTACTTC. Translated: CASSHMTGEQYF.

This sequence joins TRBV11-3 and TRBJ2-2; maybe TRBD2 (5 bases). V was cut by 10 bases and J by 5 bases, with 17 bases left in between. CDR1 and CDR2 from the germline V gene are SGHNT and YENEEA. CDR3 length: 14 residues. The CDR3 region is CATSVHRGTGELFF. The CDR3 region has the DNA TGTGCCACTTCAGTCCACCGGGGTACCGGGGAGCTGTTTTTT. Together with reference TRBV11-3 and TRBJ2-2, the CDR3 gives the full variable domain: EAGVVQSPRYKIIEKKQPVAFWCNPISGHNTLYWYLQNLGQGPELLIRYENEEAVDDSQLPKDRFSAERLKGVDSTLKIQPAELGDSAVYLCATSVHRGTGELFFGEGSRLTVL.

V usage is TRBV28 and J usage is TRBJ2-1; TRBD1 matches at 8 bases. The germline gives CDR1 MDHEN, CDR2 SYDVKM. This CDR3 has 15 residues. Trimming cost V 7 bases and J 0 bases; bases outside gene matches: 5. The DNA of the CDR3 is TGTGCCAGCAACAGGGGGTTGGGCTCCTACAATGAGCAGTTCTTC. Encoded protein: CASNRGLGSYNEQFF.

This clone showed up just once. V usage is TRBV5-6 and J usage is TRBJ2-1; TRBD2 might be the D (7 bases). CDR3 length: 16 residues. The V end lost 0 bases, the J end lost 2 bases, and 12 bases lay between the germline ends. Germline values: CDR1 SGHDT, CDR2 YYEEEE. The CDR3 DNA is TGTGCCAGCAGCTTGGAGGGAGGGGGAGCCTACAATGAGCAGTTCTTC. As protein: CASSLEGGGAYNEQFF.

This rearrangement joins TRBV6-1 to TRBJ2-5; perhaps TRBD1 as D (6 bases). The germline V gene has CDR1 MNHNS and CDR2 SASEGT. The CDR3 has 13 residues. V lost 6 bases to trimming and J lost 1 base, with 9 bases between them. The CDR3 region is CASRVGAQETQYF. In nucleotides, the CDR3 is TGTGCCAGCAGGGTGGGGGCCCAAGAGACCCAGTACTTC.

This chain joins TRBV5-4 and TRBJ2-7; D call uncertain. Germline V lookup: CDR1 SGHNT, CDR2 YYREEE (reference sequence). Trimming removed 0 bases at V and 1 base at J, with 2 bases between. There are 12 residues in the CDR3. CDR3 DNA sequence: TGTGCCAGCAGCTTGGAATCCTACGAGCAGTACTTC. It is translated as CASSLESYEQYF.